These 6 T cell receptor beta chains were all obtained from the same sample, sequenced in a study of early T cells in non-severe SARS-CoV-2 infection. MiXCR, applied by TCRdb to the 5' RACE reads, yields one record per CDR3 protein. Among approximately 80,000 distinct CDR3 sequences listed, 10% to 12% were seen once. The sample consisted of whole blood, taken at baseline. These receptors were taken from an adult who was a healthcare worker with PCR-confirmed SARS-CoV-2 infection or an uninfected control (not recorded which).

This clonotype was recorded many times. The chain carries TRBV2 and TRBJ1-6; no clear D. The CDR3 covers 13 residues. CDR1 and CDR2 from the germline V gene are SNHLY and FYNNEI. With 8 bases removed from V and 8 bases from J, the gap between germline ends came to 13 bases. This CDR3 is CASVYSGDSPLHF. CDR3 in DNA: TGTGCCAGCGTATACTCGGGCGATTCACCCCTCCACTTT.

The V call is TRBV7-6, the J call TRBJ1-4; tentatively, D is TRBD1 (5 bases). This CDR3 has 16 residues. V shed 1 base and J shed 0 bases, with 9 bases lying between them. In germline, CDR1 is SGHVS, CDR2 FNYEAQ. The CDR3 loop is CASSLGGGSTNEKLFF. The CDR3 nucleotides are TGTGCCAGCAGCTTAGGGGGGGGATCAACTAATGAAAAACTGTTTTTT.

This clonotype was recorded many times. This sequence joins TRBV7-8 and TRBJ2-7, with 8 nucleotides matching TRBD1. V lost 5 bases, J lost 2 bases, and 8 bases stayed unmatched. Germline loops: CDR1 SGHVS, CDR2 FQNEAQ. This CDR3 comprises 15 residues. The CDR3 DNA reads TGTGCCAGCAGCCCCGGGGCGGGACAGGCCTACGAGCAGTACTTC. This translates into CASSPGAGQAYEQYF.

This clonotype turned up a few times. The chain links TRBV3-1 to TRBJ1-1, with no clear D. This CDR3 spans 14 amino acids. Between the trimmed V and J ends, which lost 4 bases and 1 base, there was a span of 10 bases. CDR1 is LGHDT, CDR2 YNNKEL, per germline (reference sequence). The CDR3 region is CASSRGTANTEAFF. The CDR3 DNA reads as TGTGCCAGCAGCCGGGGAACAGCGAACACTGAAGCTTTCTTT.

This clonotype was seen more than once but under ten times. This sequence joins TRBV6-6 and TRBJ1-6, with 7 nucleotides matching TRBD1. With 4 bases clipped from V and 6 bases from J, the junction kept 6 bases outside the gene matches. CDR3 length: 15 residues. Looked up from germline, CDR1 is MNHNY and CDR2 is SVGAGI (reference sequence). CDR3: CASSLGDRFNSPLHF. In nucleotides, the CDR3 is TGTGCCAGCAGTTTAGGGGACAGATTTAATTCACCCCTCCACTTT.

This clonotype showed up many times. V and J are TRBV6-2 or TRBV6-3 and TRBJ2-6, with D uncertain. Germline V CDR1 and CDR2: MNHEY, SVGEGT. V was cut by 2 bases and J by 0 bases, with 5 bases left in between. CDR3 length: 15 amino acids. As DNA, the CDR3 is TGTGCCAGCAGTTACCGGGTCTCTGGGGCCAACGTCCTGACTTTC. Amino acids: CASSYRVSGANVLTF.